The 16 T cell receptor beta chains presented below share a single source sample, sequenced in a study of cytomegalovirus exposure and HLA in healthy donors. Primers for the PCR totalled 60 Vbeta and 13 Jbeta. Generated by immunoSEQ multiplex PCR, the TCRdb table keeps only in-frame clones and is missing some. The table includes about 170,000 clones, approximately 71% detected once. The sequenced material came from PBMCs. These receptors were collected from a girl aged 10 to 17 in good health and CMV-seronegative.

The CDR3 sequence is CAWSVPQGLGNTIYF. DNA of the CDR3: TGTGCCTGGAGTGTACCACAGGGACTAGGAAACACCATATATTTT. The rearrangement uses TRBV30 and TRBJ1-3, with D tentatively TRBD1 (6 bases). Trimming cost V 0 bases and J 4 bases, with 13 bases left between them. The CDR3 is 15 amino acids. CDR1 and CDR2 from the germline V gene are GTSNPN and SVGIG (reference sequence).

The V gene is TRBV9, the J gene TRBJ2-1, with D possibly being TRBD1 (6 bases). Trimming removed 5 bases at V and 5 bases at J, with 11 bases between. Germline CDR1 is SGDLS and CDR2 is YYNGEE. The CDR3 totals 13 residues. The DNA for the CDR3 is TGTGCCAGCAGGCCCCGGGACAACAATGAGCAGTTCTTC. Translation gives CASRPRDNNEQFF.

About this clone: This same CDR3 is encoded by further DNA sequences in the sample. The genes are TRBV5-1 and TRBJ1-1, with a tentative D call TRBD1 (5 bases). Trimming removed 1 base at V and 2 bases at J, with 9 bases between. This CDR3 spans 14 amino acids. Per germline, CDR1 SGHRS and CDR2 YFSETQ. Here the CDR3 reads CASSLTTANTEAFF. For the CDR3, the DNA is TGCGCCAGCAGCTTGACGACAGCAAACACTGAAGCTTTCTTT.

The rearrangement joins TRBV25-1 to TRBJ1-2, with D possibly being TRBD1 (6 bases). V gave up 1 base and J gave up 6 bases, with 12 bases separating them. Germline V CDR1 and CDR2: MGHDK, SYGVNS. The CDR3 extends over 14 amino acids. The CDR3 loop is CASSEFQGMDGYTF. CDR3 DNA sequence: TGTGCCAGCAGTGAATTTCAGGGGATGGATGGCTACACCTTC.

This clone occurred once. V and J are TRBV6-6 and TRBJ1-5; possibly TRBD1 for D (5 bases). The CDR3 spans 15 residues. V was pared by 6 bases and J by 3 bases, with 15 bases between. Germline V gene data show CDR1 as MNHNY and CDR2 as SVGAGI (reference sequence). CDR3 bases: TGTGCCAGCAGGGGGGGTGGGGCGGACAATCAGCCCCAGCATTTT. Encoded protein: CASRGGGADNQPQHF.

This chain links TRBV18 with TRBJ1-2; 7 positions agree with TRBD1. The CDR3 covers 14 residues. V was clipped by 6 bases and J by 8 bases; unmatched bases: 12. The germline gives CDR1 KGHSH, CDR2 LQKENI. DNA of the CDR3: TGTGCCAGCTCTCGAACTACAGGGGCAGAGGGCTACACCTTC. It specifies CASSRTTGAEGYTF. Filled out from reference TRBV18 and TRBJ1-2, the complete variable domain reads NAGVMQNPRHLVRRRGQEARLRCSPMKGHSHVYWYRQLPEEGLKFMVYLQKENIIDESGMPKERFSAEFPKEGPSILRIQQVVRGDSAAYFCASSRTTGAEGYTFGSGTRLTVV.

CDR3 in DNA: TGTGCCAGTAGTATAAGTTCGGCAGGTACCTACTCTGGGGCCAACGTCCTGACTTTC. Translated, it gives CASSISSAGTYSGANVLTF. The gene calls are TRBV19 and TRBJ2-6; the D is unclear. Trimming pared 2 bases from V and 0 bases from J, leaving 17 bases between. Per the germline V gene, CDR1 is LNHDA and CDR2 is SQIVND (reference sequence). The CDR3 is 19 amino acids.

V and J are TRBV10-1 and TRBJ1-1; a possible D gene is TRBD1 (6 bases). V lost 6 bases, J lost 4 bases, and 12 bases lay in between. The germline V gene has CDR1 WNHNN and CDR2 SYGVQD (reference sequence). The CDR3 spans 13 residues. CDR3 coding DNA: TGCGCCAGCAGCGGCGGGGGCGTCACTGAAGCTTTCTTT. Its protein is CASSGGGVTEAFF.

In nucleotides, the CDR3 is TGTGCCAGCAGCCCCCCCCTAGGACAGGGGGACACTGAAGCTTTCTTT. Protein sequence: CASSPPLGQGDTEAFF. The V and J genes are TRBV7-9 and TRBJ1-1, with 10 bases fitting TRBD1. The germline V gene encodes CDR1 SEHNR and CDR2 FQNEAQ (reference sequence). This CDR3 has 16 amino acids. Losses at the gene ends were 5 bases for V and 3 bases for J; bases not matched to a gene: 9.

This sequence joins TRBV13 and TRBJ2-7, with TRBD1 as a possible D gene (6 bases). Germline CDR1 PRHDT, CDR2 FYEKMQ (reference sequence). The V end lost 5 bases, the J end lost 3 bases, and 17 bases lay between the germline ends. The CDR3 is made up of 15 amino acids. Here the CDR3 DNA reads TGTGCCAGCAGCCCGACAGGAGTAGGAAACTACGAGCAGTACTTC. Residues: CASSPTGVGNYEQYF.

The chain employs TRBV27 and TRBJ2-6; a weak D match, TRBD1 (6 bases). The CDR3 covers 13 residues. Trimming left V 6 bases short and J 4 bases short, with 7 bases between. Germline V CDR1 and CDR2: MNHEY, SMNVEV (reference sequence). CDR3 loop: CASRGAGANVLTF. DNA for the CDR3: TGTGCCAGCAGGGGGGCCGGGGCCAACGTCCTGACTTTC.

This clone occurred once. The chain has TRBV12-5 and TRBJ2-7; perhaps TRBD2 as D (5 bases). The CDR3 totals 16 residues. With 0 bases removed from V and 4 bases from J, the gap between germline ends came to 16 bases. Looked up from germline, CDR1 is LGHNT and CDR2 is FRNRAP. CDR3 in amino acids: CASGLVQKAGGYEQYF. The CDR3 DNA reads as TGTGCTAGTGGTTTGGTACAGAAGGCCGGAGGATACGAGCAGTACTTC.

CDR3 sequence (DNA): TGTGCCAGCAGCCGCACTAAGGCCGTTCCAGATACGCAGTATTTT. This gives the protein CASSRTKAVPDTQYF. V is TRBV6-5 and J is TRBJ2-3; D unclear. Trimming left V 6 bases short and J 4 bases short, with 17 bases between. The CDR3 spans 15 residues. CDR1 is MNHEY and CDR2 is SVGAGI in the germline V gene.

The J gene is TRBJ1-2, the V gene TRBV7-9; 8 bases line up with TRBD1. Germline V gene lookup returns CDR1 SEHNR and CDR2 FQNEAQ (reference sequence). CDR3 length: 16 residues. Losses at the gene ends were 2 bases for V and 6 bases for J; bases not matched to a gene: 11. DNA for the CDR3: TGTGCCAGCAGCTTATGGACAGGGTTTCGGGAGGATGGCTACACCTTC. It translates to CASSLWTGFREDGYTF.

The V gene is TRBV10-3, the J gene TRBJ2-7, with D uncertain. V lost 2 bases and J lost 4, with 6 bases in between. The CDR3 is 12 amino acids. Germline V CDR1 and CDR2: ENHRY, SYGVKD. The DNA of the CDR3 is TGTGCCATCAGTGAGGTCCGTTACGAGCAGTACTTC. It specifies CAISEVRYEQYF.

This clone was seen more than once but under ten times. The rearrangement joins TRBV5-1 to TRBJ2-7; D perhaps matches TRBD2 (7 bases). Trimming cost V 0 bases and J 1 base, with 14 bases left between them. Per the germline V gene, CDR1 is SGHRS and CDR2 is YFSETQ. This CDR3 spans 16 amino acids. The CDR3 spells CASSLEGGGMSYEQYF. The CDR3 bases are TGCGCCAGCAGCTTGGAAGGGGGAGGGATGTCCTACGAGCAGTACTTC. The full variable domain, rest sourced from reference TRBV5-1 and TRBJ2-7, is KAGVTQTPRYLIKTRGQQVTLSCSPISGHRSVSWYQQTPGQGLQFLFEYFSETQRNKGNFPGRFSGRQFSNSRSEMNVSTLELGDSALYLCASSLEGGGMSYEQYFGPGTRLTVT.